These T cell receptor beta chains were read from a single sample in a study of a mutant IDH1 vaccine in newly diagnosed glioma. These TCRs' antigens remain unknown. Method: immunoSEQ multiplex PCR; TCRdb's copy keeps in-frame clones and lacks some. The sample contains 30,000 to 40,000 clones, about four fifths of which appear only once. Sequencing used PBMCs, obtained from a glioma patient whose treatment included an IDH1 peptide vaccine. The origin of the receptors is a woman in her late teens or twenties with glioma. CDR3s include the opening cysteine and the closing phenylalanine or tryptophan. A D gene is named only where the DNA matches it firmly. Where a row states a size, it is once, few, many or the class of an expanded clone; other rows omit it.

TRBV6-1	.	.	TRBJ1-6	TGTGCCAGCAGTGGGTCGGTAGCCAGGTCACCCCTCCACTTT	CASSGSVARSPLHF
TRBV5-4	.	.	TRBJ2-5	TGTGCCAGCAGCTTGGGCCCGGACCAGGGGACCCAGTACTTC	CASSLGPDQGTQYF
TRBV7-2	TRBD2	.	TRBJ2-7	TGTGCCAGCAGGTATTCTGGGAGGGGACTCTCCTACGAGCAGTACTTC	CASRYSGRGLSYEQYF
TRBV2	TRBD2	.	TRBJ2-1	TGTGCCAGCAGGGACCCGGCGGGGACTAGAAGGGGCAATGAGCAGTTCTTC	CASRDPAGTRRGNEQFF
TRBV4-1	.	few	TRBJ1-2	TGCGCCAGCAGCCAAGATCGGGGAAGGGGCTACACCTTC	CASSQDRGRGYTF
TRBV2	.	.	TRBJ1-2	TGTGCCAGCAGTGTACATGAAGCTAACTATGGCTACACCTTC	CASSVHEANYGYTF
TRBV7-2	TRBD2	.	TRBJ2-2	TGTGCCAGCGCGTTTAGCGGGGGCCTAAACACCGGGGAGCTGTTTTTT	CASAFSGGLNTGELFF
TRBV9	.	.	TRBJ1-5	TGTGCCAGCAACCCGGTTATGGCGAGAGATCAGCCCCAGCATTTT	CASNPVMARDQPQHF
TRBV5-1	.	few	TRBJ1-4	TGCGCCAGCAGCCCAGGTCCCGGGGGCACTAATGAAAAACTGTTTTTT	CASSPGPGGTNEKLFF
TRBV27	.	.	TRBJ2-7	TGTGCCAGCAGCTTTGGAAGGTCCTACGAGCAGTACTTC	CASSFGRSYEQYF
TRBV4-3	TRBD2	once	TRBJ2-7	TGCGCCAGCAGCCCCTGGGGGGAGGGCTCCTACGAGCAGTACTTC	CASSPWGEGSYEQYF
TRBV6-5	TRBD1	.	TRBJ2-5	TGTGCCAGCAGTTACCCCGACAGGGAAGGCCAAGAGACCCAGTACTTC	CASSYPDREGQETQYF
TRBV6-6	TRBD1	.	TRBJ1-2	TGTGCCAGCAGTTACCGACAGGGGCTGATAGAGGGCTACACCTTC	CASSYRQGLIEGYTF
TRBV10-3	.	.	TRBJ2-2	TGTGCCATACAAACTAGCCCCGGGGAGCTGTTTTTT	CAIQTSPGELFF